The present T cell receptor beta chain was sequenced within a study of identical twins. Study conclusions and caveats: For cord blood, abundant beta clonotypes had fewer insertions, unlike memory repertoires, which showed none.

Germline CDR1 and CDR2: SEHNR and FQNEAQ (reference sequence). The CDR3 extends over 14 amino acids. Deletions cut 4 bases from V and 6 bases from J, with 15 bases between. Carrying unique molecular identifiers, the cDNA also gained a universal primer site through template switching. MiXCR was run by TCRdb on the 5' RACE reads, yielding one entry per CDR3 protein. The sample records hundreds of thousands of distinct CDR3 sequences, about 12% being singletons. This clonotype was counted between two and nine times. Its specificity is unknown. The same data also went into a second study, on yellow fever vaccine responses in identical twins. As reported in that work: Vaccine-induced T cell responses in twins were reportedly observed to appear partly convergent, partly personalized.

This chain connects TRBV7-9 to TRBJ1-2, with a weak D call TRBD1 (5 bases). The sample taken for sequencing was CD8+ T cells sorted from blood. The clonotype was recovered from a woman aged 18-29 years in good health. CDR3 sequence (DNA): TGTGCCAGCAGCTCTCAGGGCCTGGGGGATGGCTACACCTTC. Translating it yields CASSSQGLGDGYTF.